Each of the 14 T cell receptor beta chains below was sequenced from the same sample in a study of shared clonotypes between healthy human individuals. Terminally differentiated effector memory CD45RA+ cells were left out of the naive CD8 fraction, which was CD45RO-negative and positively selected for CCR7. Sequenced by immunoSEQ multiplex PCR; TCRdb stores in-frame clones only, minus some. The table has about 1,900,000 clones, about 95% seen once. Sequencing was performed on naive CD8+ T cells sorted from blood. Every receptor here comes from a man younger than 35 in good health.

The sample holds one count of this clone. Other DNA variants within this sample encode the same CDR3. This chain connects TRBV27 to TRBJ2-5; 7 nucleotides line up with TRBD2. CDR1 is MNHEY, CDR2 SMNVEV, per germline (reference sequence). V gave up 3 bases and J gave up 4 bases; unmatched junction bases: 5. CDR3 size: 14 residues. CDR3 coding DNA: TGTGCCAGCAGTTTTGGGGGGGTGGGAGAGACCCAGTACTTC. Translation: CASSFGGVGETQYF.

This chain connects TRBV30 to TRBJ2-2; D unclear. Between the trimmed V and J ends, which lost 1 base and 4 bases, there was a span of 7 bases. Per the germline V gene, CDR1 is GTSNPN and CDR2 is SVGIG (reference sequence). The CDR3 spans 13 residues. The chain's CDR3 is CAWSGHPTGELFF. Here the CDR3 DNA reads TGTGCCTGGAGTGGACACCCCACCGGGGAGCTGTTTTTT.

The rearrangement uses TRBV30 and TRBJ2-7; 9 bases agree with TRBD1. This CDR3 comprises 13 residues. Germline CDR1 reads GTSNPN; CDR2 reads SVGIG (reference sequence). V lost 3 bases to trimming and J lost 4 bases; unmatched junction nucleotides: 4. For the CDR3, the DNA is TGTGCCTGGAGCCATGACAGGGGGTACGAGCAGTACTTC. Translated: CAWSHDRGYEQYF.

V and J are TRBV5-4 and TRBJ2-5; D is uncertain. In germline, CDR1 is SGHNT, CDR2 YYREEE (reference sequence). V lost 0 bases, J lost 5 bases, and 8 bases lay in between. CDR3 length: 13 amino acids. CDR3 region: CASSLEGFETQYF. Written as DNA, the CDR3 is TGTGCCAGCAGCTTGGAAGGTTTTGAGACCCAGTACTTC.

Written as DNA, the CDR3 is TGTGCCAGCAGCGTAGATGGCGGGGGAGAGTACGAGCAGTACTTC. This sequence encodes CASSVDGGGEYEQYF. The gene calls are TRBV9 and TRBJ2-7; TRBD2 matches at 7 bases. The V gene end was trimmed by 0 bases and the J gene end by 4 bases; junction bases not matched to a gene: 7. The CDR3 length is 15 residues. In germline, CDR1 is SGDLS, CDR2 YYNGEE.

J is TRBJ2-5 and V is TRBV5-8; D is possibly TRBD2 (5 bases). The CDR3 loop spans 14 amino acids. From germline, CDR1 is SGHTS and CDR2 YDEGEE. V was cut by 1 base and J by 4 bases, with 11 bases left in between. As DNA, the CDR3 is TGTGCCAGCAGCTTGAACCTAGCCGGAGAGACCCAGTACTTC. Its protein product is CASSLNLAGETQYF.

The genes are TRBV11-2 and TRBJ2-7, with D tentatively TRBD1 (6 bases). CDR3 length: 15 residues. Germline CDR1 and CDR2: SGHAT and FQNNGV. V lost 5 bases and J 0 bases, leaving 14 bases between the germline ends. The CDR3 loop reads CASSPGGGYSYEQYF. For the CDR3, the DNA is TGTGCCAGCAGCCCTGGGGGCGGTTACTCCTACGAGCAGTACTTC.

This clone was seen only once. The rearrangement joins TRBV29-1 to TRBJ1-5; no definite D call. The CDR3 contains 17 residues. Trimming removed 3 bases at V and 0 bases at J, with 18 bases between. Germline CDR1 reads SQVTM; CDR2 reads ANQGSEA. This CDR3 is CSVEGPVAVNSNQPQHF. In DNA, the CDR3 is TGCAGCGTTGAGGGCCCAGTGGCAGTTAATAGCAATCAGCCCCAGCATTTT.

Notes on this clone: Within the sample, other DNA sequences also encode this same CDR3. The J gene is TRBJ1-2, the V gene TRBV29-1; D is undetermined. Looked up from germline, CDR1 is SQVTM and CDR2 is ANQGSEA. This CDR3 spans 12 amino acids. V was shortened by 0 bases and J by 5 bases, with 7 bases between the two germline ends. Written as DNA, the CDR3 is TGCAGCGTTGAAGAGGGTGGATATGGCTACACCTTC. Its translation: CSVEEGGYGYTF.

This rearrangement joins TRBV6-1 to TRBJ2-2, with D tentatively TRBD2 (7 bases). The CDR3 is 15 residues long. CDR1 is MNHNS, CDR2 SASEGT, per germline. Trimming cost V 6 bases and J 0 bases, with 11 bases left between them. CDR3 bases: TGTGCCAGCAGGGGGGGGGCACCGAACACCGGGGAGCTGTTTTTT. It specifies CASRGGAPNTGELFF.

The V gene is TRBV7-9, the J gene TRBJ2-2; possible D gene TRBD1, 5 bases. Germline V gene data show CDR1 as SEHNR and CDR2 as FQNEAQ (reference sequence). V lost 5 bases and J 3 bases, leaving 16 bases between the germline ends. This CDR3 is 16 amino acids long. CDR3 protein: CASSLRQPRDTGELFF. In DNA form, the CDR3 reads TGTGCCAGCAGCCTTCGACAGCCAAGGGACACCGGGGAGCTGTTTTTT. The full variable domain, with the rest looked up from reference TRBV7-9 and TRBJ2-2, is DTGVSQNPRHKITKRGQNVTFRCDPISEHNRLYWYRQTLGQGPEFLTYFQNEAQLEKSRLLSDRFSAERPKGSFSTLEIQRTEQGDSAMYLCASSLRQPRDTGELFFGEGSRLTVL.

The J gene is TRBJ2-3, the V gene TRBV2; D unclear. Germline lookup yields CDR1 SNHLY and CDR2 FYNNEI. V shed 6 bases and J shed 0 bases, with 7 bases lying between them. This CDR3 comprises 13 residues. The CDR3 nucleotides are TGTGCCAGCAGCTATGGGAGCACAGATACGCAGTATTTT. Residues: CASSYGSTDTQYF. Complete variable domain (other parts from reference TRBV2 and TRBJ2-3): EPEVTQTPSHQVTQMGQEVILRCVPISNHLYFYWYRQILGQKVEFLVSFYNNEISEKSEIFDDQFSVERPDGSNFTLKIRSTKLEDSAMYFCASSYGSTDTQYFGPGTRLTVL.

The rearrangement uses TRBV11-3 and TRBJ1-4, with 9 bases identical to TRBD1. This CDR3 comprises 19 residues. Germline V CDR1 and CDR2: SGHNT, YENEEA. Unmatched junction bases numbered 21, after V lost 5 bases and J lost 8 bases. CDR3 sequence reads: CASSPIETTRDRVGEKLFF. In DNA form, the CDR3 reads TGTGCCAGCAGCCCGATCGAAACAACCCGGGACAGGGTTGGAGAAAAACTGTTTTTT.

Worth noting for this clone: Within the sample, other DNA sequences also encode this same CDR3. The V gene is TRBV7-9, the J gene TRBJ2-5; 8 bases agree with TRBD1. V lost 4 bases to trimming and J lost 3 bases; unmatched junction nucleotides: 4. The CDR3 spans 14 residues. The germline V gene encodes CDR1 SEHNR and CDR2 FQNEAQ (reference sequence). The DNA for the CDR3 is TGTGCCAGCAGCTCCGGGACAGGAGAAGAGACCCAGTACTTC. Amino acid sequence: CASSSGTGEETQYF.